This is a list of T cell receptor beta chains from one sample in a study of TIL therapy for anti-PD-1-resistant metastatic lung cancer. Repertoires were generated with immunoSEQ multiplex PCR, while TCRdb's copy carries only in-frame clones and drops some. The table shows some 60,000 clones, with around 79% occurring only once. Source: blood, taken at baseline. The receptors shown here come from a person between 25 and 79 years old with non-small cell lung cancer. CDR3s include the opening cysteine and the closing phenylalanine or tryptophan. D genes are given only for firm matches. Only part of the rows carry a size: once, few, many, or a class if the clone is expanded.

NA	TRBV5-4	TRBJ1-4	NA	CASSVRAGGEKLFF	TGTGCCAGCAGCGTAAGGGCCGGCGGGGAAAAACTGTTTTTT
NA	TRBV5-5	TRBJ1-5	NA	CASSLNSYSNQPQHF	TGTGCCAGCAGCTTGAACAGTTATAGCAATCAGCCCCAGCATTTT
TRBD1	TRBV29-1	TRBJ2-3	NA	CSVERTGETDTQYF	TGCAGCGTGGAAAGGACAGGGGAGACAGATACGCAGTATTTT
NA	TRBV11-3	TRBJ2-1	NA	CASSLDQGGTRMSNEQFF	TGTGCCAGCAGCTTAGATCAGGGGGGGACTAGAATGTCCAATGAGCAGTTCTTC
NA	TRBV9	TRBJ1-6	NA	CASSVGQTLYNSPLHF	TGTGCCAGCAGCGTCGGACAGACGCTTTACAATTCACCCCTCCACTTT
NA	TRBV9	TRBJ1-3	NA	CASSRGDGNTIYF	TGTGCCAGCAGCAGGGGGGATGGAAACACCATATATTTT
NA	TRBV6-5	TRBJ1-6	NA	CASSYSIANSPLHF	TGTGCCAGCAGTTACTCGATAGCTAATTCACCCCTCCACTTT
NA	TRBV28	TRBJ1-2	NA	CASSPPTGARDGYTF	TGTGCCAGCAGTCCCCCCACGGGGGCCCGGGATGGCTACACCTTC
NA	TRBV7-2	TRBJ2-3	NA	CASSPAGLGVTDTQYF	TGTGCCAGCAGCCCAGCGGGTTTAGGGGTCACAGATACGCAGTATTTT
NA	TRBV5-1	TRBJ2-2	NA	CASSLGLAGELFF	TGCGCCAGCAGCTTGGGACTAGCCGGGGAGCTGTTTTTT
TRBD1	TRBV9	TRBJ1-2	few	CASSVKGDRFGYTF	TGTGCCAGCAGCGTAAAGGGGGACAGGTTTGGCTACACCTTC
NA	TRBV7-8	TRBJ1-5	few	CASSRRGEPQHF	TGTGCCAGCAGCCGGAGAGGGGAGCCCCAGCATTTT
NA	TRBV14	TRBJ2-1	few	CASSREYNEQFF	TGTGCCAGCAGTCGGGAATACAATGAGCAGTTCTTC
NA	TRBV7-9	TRBJ1-1	NA	CASSLAMATGKGTEAFF	TGTGCCAGCAGCTTAGCCATGGCAACAGGGAAGGGGACTGAAGCTTTCTTT
TRBD1	TRBV7-2	TRBJ1-5	NA	CASSSDRGPQPQHF	TGTGCCAGCAGCTCGGACAGGGGTCCTCAGCCCCAGCATTTT
TRBD1	TRBV7-3	TRBJ2-3	NA	CASSFGGTGAGDTQYF	TGTGCCAGCAGCTTTGGGGGTACAGGGGCTGGAGATACGCAGTATTTT
TRBD2	TRBV11-3	TRBJ2-7	few	CASSISGGSSYEQYF	TGTGCCAGCAGCATTAGCGGGGGGAGCTCCTACGAGCAGTACTTC
TRBD1	TRBV4-2	TRBJ2-7	few	CASSQLGQGYGEQYF	TGTGCCAGCAGCCAATTGGGACAGGGTTATGGGGAGCAGTACTTC
TRBD1	TRBV7-9	TRBJ1-2	few	CASSLAGTAHGYTF	TGTGCCAGCAGCTTGGCGGGGACAGCACATGGCTACACCTTC
NA	TRBV5-1	TRBJ1-2	NA	CASSLDGRGYGYTF	TGCGCCAGCAGCTTGGATGGGCGGGGCTATGGCTACACCTTC
TRBD2	TRBV7-3	TRBJ2-1	NA	CASSQSSGGVQFF	TGTGCCAGCAGCCAATCTAGCGGGGGGGTTCAGTTCTTC
NA	TRBV5-1	TRBJ1-4	NA	CASSVREPSREKLFF	TGCGCCAGCAGCGTCCGGGAACCCTCTCGCGAAAAACTGTTTTTT
NA	TRBV28	TRBJ2-7	NA	CGRGGRGTRYEQYF	TGTGGTCGAGGGGGGAGGGGGACGAGGTACGAGCAGTACTTC
NA	TRBV7-2	TRBJ2-1	NA	CASSPEVGFREQFF	TGTGCCAGCAGCCCAGAGGTAGGGTTTCGGGAGCAGTTCTTC
NA	TRBV7-2	TRBJ1-6	NA	CASSLQMGPNSPLHF	TGTGCCAGCAGCCTACAGATGGGACCGAATTCACCCCTCCACTTT
TRBD2	TRBV6-5	TRBJ2-3	NA	CASRSSGGASQYF	TGTGCCAGCAGGTCTAGCGGGGGGGCCTCGCAGTATTTT
TRBD1	TRBV18	TRBJ1-2	NA	CASSPLTGGNSNYGYTF	TGTGCCAGCTCACCACTAACAGGGGGTAACTCTAACTATGGCTACACCTTC
TRBD1	TRBV6-5	TRBJ1-4	NA	CASSWGGGQGEKLFF	TGTGCCAGCAGTTGGGGAGGGGGCCAGGGTGAAAAACTGTTTTTT
NA	TRBV7-9	TRBJ1-2	NA	CASSLERRGYTF	TGTGCCAGCAGCTTGGAACGGCGGGGCTACACCTTC
NA	TRBV5-1	TRBJ2-7	once	CASSLGLRAEQYF	TGCGCCAGCAGCTTGGGCCTCAGGGCCGAGCAGTACTTC
NA	TRBV30	TRBJ2-5	NA	CAWSVSVSLGEETQYF	TGTGCCTGGAGTGTCTCGGTCAGTCTGGGGGAAGAGACCCAGTACTTC
NA	TRBV7-9	TRBJ1-1	few	CASSRDRTTEAFF	TGTGCCAGCAGCCGAGACAGAACTACTGAAGCTTTCTTT
NA	TRBV19	TRBJ2-3	NA	CASSIARLGTDTQYF	TGTGCCAGTAGTATAGCTAGACTCGGCACAGATACGCAGTATTTT
TRBD2	TRBV2	TRBJ2-1	NA	CASAGTSGGNNEQFF	TGTGCCAGCGCAGGGACTAGCGGGGGGAACAATGAGCAGTTCTTC
TRBD2	TRBV28	TRBJ2-1	NA	CASSPGGDEQFF	TGTGCCAGCAGCCCTGGGGGGGATGAGCAGTTCTTC
NA	TRBV27	TRBJ2-7	NA	CASSTHQGYEQYF	TGTGCCAGCAGTACACATCAGGGATACGAGCAGTACTTC